This T cell receptor (beta chain) emerged from a study of blood T cell repertoires in COVID-19. The overall study: Acute and convalescent COVID-19 specimens originated in the United States, Italy and Spain.

The length of the CDR3 is 12 residues. The V segment lost 6 bases and the J segment 6 bases; nucleotides outside the gene matches: 4. Repertoires were generated with immunoSEQ multiplex PCR, while TCRdb's copy carries only in-frame clones and drops some. The table has 130,000 or so clones, roughly three quarters seen once; the top ten hold 7.9%. The rearrangement joins TRBV12-3 or TRBV12-4 to TRBJ2-7, with 8 bases that match TRBD1. Sequenced sample: peripheral blood. The source of this sequence is a human donor in a cohort sampled during active COVID-19. CDR3 nucleotide sequence: TGTGCCAGCAGGCGCAGGGGGCCCGAGCAGTACTTC. Protein product: CASRRRGPEQYF.